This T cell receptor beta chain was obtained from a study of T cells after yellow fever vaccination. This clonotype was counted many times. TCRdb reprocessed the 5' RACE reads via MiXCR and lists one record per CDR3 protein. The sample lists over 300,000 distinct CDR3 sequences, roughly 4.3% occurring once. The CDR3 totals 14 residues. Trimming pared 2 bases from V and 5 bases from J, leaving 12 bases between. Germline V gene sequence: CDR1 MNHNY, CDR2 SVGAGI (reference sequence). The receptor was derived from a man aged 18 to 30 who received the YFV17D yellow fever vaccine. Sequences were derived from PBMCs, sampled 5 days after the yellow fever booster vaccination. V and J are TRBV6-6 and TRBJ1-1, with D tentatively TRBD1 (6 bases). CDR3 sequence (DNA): TGTGCCAGCAGTTACGGACAGACAGAAACTGAAGCTTTCTTT. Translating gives CASSYGQTETEAFF.